These T cell receptor beta chains were read from a single sample in a study of cytomegalovirus exposure and HLA in healthy donors. Data came from immunoSEQ multiplex PCR; TCRdb stores just in-frame clones and leaves some out. The sample contains about 82,000 clones, 10% of which appear only once. The specimen was PBMCs. The source of these receptors is a man between 60 and 75 years old in good health and CMV-seropositive. Each CDR3 is given with its conserved first and last residue. The D gene is left open where the match is weak. Clone size is stated in some rows and not others, as once, few, many or a class when expanded.

D	V	size	length	J	CDR3	DNA
TRBD1	TRBV28	few	14	TRBJ2-1	CASDPGQAYNEQFF	TGTGCCAGCGATCCGGGACAGGCCTACAATGAGCAGTTCTTC
TRBD1	TRBV5-4	few	18	TRBJ1-1	CASSPPTGGAGVNTEAFF	TGTGCCAGCAGCCCACCGACAGGGGGCGCAGGGGTGAACACTGAAGCTTTCTTT
.	TRBV28	few	12	TRBJ1-5	CATGLSRQPQHF	TGTGCCACCGGATTATCTAGGCAGCCCCAGCATTTT
TRBD2	TRBV30	.	16	TRBJ2-3	CAWTQRASGVTDTQYF	TGTGCCTGGACCCAAAGGGCTAGCGGGGTGACAGATACGCAGTATTTT
.	TRBV28	.	13	TRBJ1-5	CASTGQPIQPQHF	TGTGCCAGCACAGGACAGCCTATTCAGCCCCAGCATTTT
TRBD1	TRBV7-9	few	13	TRBJ1-3	CASSQGAGNTIYF	TGTGCCAGCAGCCAGGGGGCTGGAAACACCATATATTTT
.	TRBV5-4	few	14	TRBJ2-1	CASIDQGGYNEQFF	TGTGCCAGCATCGACCAGGGGGGCTACAATGAGCAGTTCTTC
TRBD2	TRBV13	.	16	TRBJ2-3	CASSFVMGLETDTQYF	TGTGCCAGCAGCTTCGTCATGGGACTAGAAACAGATACGCAGTATTTT
.	TRBV5-1	.	15	TRBJ1-3	CASSLDGAVGNTIYF	TGCGCCAGCAGCTTGGATGGGGCGGTTGGAAACACCATATATTTT
TRBD1	TRBV5-1	few	14	TRBJ1-1	CASSLVSWTGKAFF	TGCGCCAGCAGCTTGGTATCCTGGACAGGGAAAGCTTTCTTT
.	TRBV5-5	few	13	TRBJ2-1	CASSPTSSNEQFF	TGTGCCAGCAGCCCGACTAGTTCAAATGAGCAGTTCTTC
TRBD1	TRBV29-1	few	13	TRBJ1-4	CSVPGQDNEKLFF	TGCAGCGTCCCGGGACAGGATAATGAAAAACTGTTTTTT
TRBD1	TRBV5-1	.	14	TRBJ2-5	CASSSDRAGETQYF	TGCGCCAGCAGCTCGGACAGGGCAGGGGAGACCCAGTACTTC
TRBD1	TRBV27	.	16	TRBJ1-5	CASSPRTGDGNQPQHF	TGTGCCAGCAGTCCCCGGACAGGAGATGGCAATCAGCCCCAGCATTTT
.	TRBV6-1	few	15	TRBJ2-7	CASSEFVWAAYEQYF	TGTGCCAGCAGTGAATTTGTGTGGGCCGCCTACGAGCAGTACTTC
.	TRBV6-5	.	14	TRBJ1-1	CASSRGRGNTEAFF	TGTGCCAGCAGCCGGGGGAGGGGCAACACTGAAGCTTTCTTT
.	TRBV19	.	13	TRBJ1-2	CASRSSGDSGYTF	TGTGCCAGTAGATCGTCAGGGGATTCTGGCTACACCTTC
TRBD2	TRBV7-6	.	14	TRBJ2-5	CASSFSGGQETQYF	TGTGCCAGCAGCTTTAGCGGGGGCCAAGAGACCCAGTACTTC
.	TRBV11-2	.	14	TRBJ1-6	CASNLPGADSPLHF	TGTGCCAGCAACCTCCCGGGTGCCGATTCACCCCTCCACTTT
.	TRBV5-5	.	14	TRBJ1-2	CASSLDSRNYGYTF	TGTGCCAGCAGCTTGGACAGCCGGAACTATGGCTACACCTTC
TRBD1	TRBV5-4	.	15	TRBJ1-1	CASSLAGTVNTEAFF	TGTGCCAGCAGCTTGGCCGGGACAGTGAACACTGAAGCTTTCTTT
.	TRBV19	few	13	TRBJ1-5	CASSGASNQPQHF	TGTGCCAGTAGTGGGGCCAGCAATCAGCCCCAGCATTTT
TRBD2	TRBV5-1	.	16	TRBJ2-1	CASSSPAGGPGNEQFF	TGCGCCAGCAGCTCCCCTGCGGGAGGGCCGGGGAATGAGCAGTTCTTC
TRBD1	TRBV10-3	.	15	TRBJ2-3	CAIRNDRGQTDTQYF	TGTGCCATCAGGAACGACAGGGGACAAACAGATACGCAGTATTTT
.	TRBV6-6	.	12	TRBJ2-1	CASSLGGDEQFF	TGTGCCAGCAGTTTAGGAGGGGATGAGCAGTTCTTC
.	TRBV2	.	18	TRBJ1-6	CASTTSRHASSYNSPLHF	TGTGCCAGCACCACCTCGAGACACGCGAGCTCCTATAATTCACCCCTCCACTTT
.	TRBV6-1	few	16	TRBJ2-2	CASSEEQGLTTGELFF	TGTGCCAGCAGTGAGGAGCAGGGGTTGACGACCGGGGAGCTGTTTTTT
.	TRBV4-1	.	17	TRBJ1-5	CASSQEDGKRTNQPQHF	TGCGCCAGCAGCCAAGAAGACGGGAAAAGGACCAATCAGCCCCAGCATTTT
.	TRBV4-2	.	17	TRBJ1-6	CASSQDGGAPGNSPLHF	TGTGCCAGCAGCCAAGATGGGGGGGCGCCAGGAAATTCACCCCTCCACTTT
.	TRBV28	many	18	TRBJ2-7	CASSFPPRRTRSSYEQYF	TGTGCCAGCAGTTTTCCACCCCGCAGGACACGTAGCTCCTACGAGCAGTACTTC
TRBD1	TRBV9	few	16	TRBJ1-2	CASSVNFEQGNYGYTF	TGTGCCAGCAGCGTCAACTTCGAACAGGGGAACTATGGCTACACCTTC
.	TRBV14	.	14	TRBJ2-2	CASSQSRVTGELFF	TGTGCCAGCAGCCAATCGAGGGTCACCGGGGAGCTGTTTTTT
TRBD1	TRBV27	few	18	TRBJ1-5	CASSFTGTGGLGNQPQHF	TGTGCCAGCAGTTTTACCGGGACAGGGGGTTTGGGCAATCAGCCCCAGCATTTT
TRBD1	TRBV9	.	15	TRBJ1-6	CASSGMRGQNSPLHF	TGTGCCAGCAGCGGAATGAGGGGGCAGAATTCACCCCTCCACTTT
TRBD2	TRBV9	.	17	TRBJ2-1	CASRGGPQREAGDEQFF	TGTGCCAGCAGGGGCGGCCCCCAGCGGGAGGCCGGGGATGAGCAGTTCTTC
.	TRBV11-2	.	12	TRBJ2-3	CASLNAGNTQYF	TGTGCCAGCTTAAATGCCGGGAATACGCAGTATTTT
.	TRBV28	.	13	TRBJ1-1	CASSFWEKAEAFF	TGTGCCAGCAGTTTCTGGGAGAAGGCTGAAGCTTTCTTT
.	TRBV9	few	14	TRBJ2-3	CASSVEGDTDTQYF	TGTGCCAGCAGCGTAGAAGGGGACACAGATACGCAGTATTTT
TRBD2	TRBV7-3	few	16	TRBJ2-3	CASSKGLAGVIDTQYF	TGTGCCAGCAGCAAAGGACTAGCGGGAGTTATAGATACGCAGTATTTT
.	TRBV5-1	few	14	TRBJ2-5	CASSSGPGEETQYF	TGCGCCAGCAGCTCGGGCCCGGGAGAAGAGACCCAGTACTTC
TRBD1	TRBV5-6	.	15	TRBJ1-1	CASSPIGQGYTEAFF	TGTGCCAGCAGCCCGATAGGACAGGGGTACACTGAAGCTTTCTTT